These 8 T cell receptor beta chains were sequenced from one sample in a study of technical replicates of blood from a handful of donors. The data were produced by immunoSEQ multiplex PCR, yet TCRdb's version contains in-frame clones alone and is incomplete. In the table there are 65,000 to 85,000 clones, about 97% of which are singletons. Sequencing was carried out using T cells isolated from PBMCs. These receptor sequences come from a human donor in good health.

The chain recombines TRBV5-1 with TRBJ2-2, with TRBD2 matching over 8 bases. The CDR3 is 17 amino acids. Unmatched junction bases numbered 9, after V lost 1 base and J lost 4 bases. Per the germline V gene, CDR1 is SGHRS and CDR2 is YFSETQ. For the CDR3, the DNA is TGCGCCAGCAGCTTGTCCCCGGGACTAGTGATCACCGGGGAGCTGTTTTTT. This codes for CASSLSPGLVITGELFF.

V usage is TRBV11-2 and J usage is TRBJ1-1, with D possibly matching TRBD1 (5 bases). Germline CDR1 is SGHAT and CDR2 is FQNNGV. This CDR3 region has 15 residues. The V gene lost 5 bases and the J gene lost 4 bases, with 17 bases spanning the gap. The CDR3 protein is CASSVTPGGSTEAFF. The CDR3 DNA follows: TGTGCCAGCAGCGTCACACCGGGGGGAAGCACTGAAGCTTTCTTT.

The chain couples TRBV7-3 to TRBJ1-6; a weak D match, TRBD1 (5 bases). V lost 0 bases and J lost 9, with 15 bases in between. Germline V gene lookup returns CDR1 SGHTA and CDR2 FQGTGA. The CDR3 is 16 residues long. This CDR3 is CASSLTVPGGTSPLHF. CDR3 in DNA: TGTGCCAGCAGCTTAACTGTTCCGGGGGGGACTTCACCCCTCCACTTT.

The chain couples TRBV13 to TRBJ2-2; TRBD2 might be the D (5 bases). The CDR3 extends over 15 amino acids. Germline CDR1 and CDR2: PRHDT and FYEKMQ (reference sequence). Trimming removed 1 base at V and 1 base at J, with 7 bases between. The CDR3 DNA sequence: TGTGCCAGCAGCTTAGTAGGACTGAACACCGGGGAGCTGTTTTTT. This codes for CASSLVGLNTGELFF.

The V and J genes are TRBV5-4 and TRBJ1-1; no clear D gene. CDR1 is SGHNT and CDR2 is YYREEE in the germline V gene (reference sequence). The CDR3 has 16 residues. V was trimmed by 6 bases and J by 0 bases, leaving 18 bases between them. CDR3 bases: TGTGCCAGCACCCCTGCTGGGCAGACACTGAACACTGAAGCTTTCTTT. This codes for CASTPAGQTLNTEAFF.

V gene TRBV6-5 combines with J gene TRBJ1-1; a possible D gene is TRBD1 (6 bases). Germline V gene sequence: CDR1 MNHEY, CDR2 SVGAGI. CDR3 length equals 13 residues. The V gene lost 6 bases and the J gene lost 4 bases, with 12 bases spanning the gap. The CDR3 region has the DNA TGTGCCAGCAGGGGGGCGGGGGGCACTGAAGCTTTCTTT. As protein: CASRGAGGTEAFF.

This chain joins TRBV7-2 and TRBJ2-1, with 11 bases identical to TRBD2. Germline V gives CDR1 SGHTA, CDR2 FQGNSA. Unmatched junction bases numbered 6, after V lost 8 bases and J lost 0 bases. The CDR3 runs to 16 residues. The CDR3: CASASGGMVSYNEQFF. CDR3 in DNA: TGTGCCAGCGCTAGCGGGGGGATGGTCTCCTACAATGAGCAGTTCTTC.

The chain carries TRBV7-6 and TRBJ1-1; TRBD1 matches 7 bases. V lost 4 bases to trimming and J lost 0 bases; unmatched junction nucleotides: 5. The CDR3 sequence is 15 residues long. CDR1 is SGHVS and CDR2 is FNYEAQ in the germline V gene. DNA for the CDR3: TGTGCCAGCAGCTCTCAGGGGGGTATGAACACTGAAGCTTTCTTT. It encodes CASSSQGGMNTEAFF.